The clone carrying this T cell receptor beta chain showed up many times. Its specificity is not known. This sample stems from a study of CD8 T cells in ankylosing spondylitis. A single record per CDR3 protein comes from TCRdb applying MiXCR to the 5' RACE reads. Of around 29,000 distinct CDR3 sequences in the sample, roughly 5% were seen once. Study-wide points: Made up of about eight highly homologous variants, a TCR beta motif appeared characteristic of ankylosing spondylitis blood. In reactive arthritis synovial fluid and blood, some motif variants had been reported before.

Germline V gene lookup returns CDR1 SGDLS and CDR2 YYNGEE. The V end lost 0 bases, the J end lost 7 bases, and 14 bases lay between the germline ends. The CDR3 runs to 14 residues. The sequenced material came from blood, either unsorted or a sorted T cell fraction (not recorded which). V and J are TRBV9 and TRBJ2-7; possible D gene TRBD2, 6 bases. The TCR sequence derives from a female donor with ankylosing spondylitis or in good health (not recorded which). The CDR3: CASSVDTGAGEQYF. In nucleotides, the CDR3 is TGTGCCAGCAGCGTAGATACGGGAGCCGGTGAGCAGTACTTC.